These T cell receptor beta chains were read from a single sample in a study of T cell responses to AZD1222 COVID-19 vaccine. Produced via immunoSEQ multiplex PCR; TCRdb's table is partial and in-frame only. The table shows about 140,000 clones, with around 90% occurring only once. Specimen: peripheral blood, collected 28 days after the second AZD1222 dose. Receptor source: an adult who received the AZD1222 COVID-19 vaccine. Both conserved end residues are part of each CDR3. A D gene is named only where the DNA matches it firmly. For some rows the clone size is stated as once, few or many, or as a class when expanded; others skip it.

D gene	V gene	clone size	J gene	CDR3 protein	CDR3 DNA
-	TRBV21-1	-	TRBJ1-5	CASSNYRGFRPQHF	TGTGCCAGCAGCAACTACAGGGGGTTTCGGCCCCAGCATTTT
-	TRBV5-1	few	TRBJ1-4	CASSFEGSGEEKLFF	TGCGCCAGCAGCTTTGAGGGGTCGGGGGAAGAAAAACTGTTTTTT
-	TRBV5-6	-	TRBJ1-5	CASSLAHEANQPQHF	TGTGCCAGCAGCTTGGCCCACGAAGCCAATCAGCCCCAGCATTTT
TRBD1	TRBV15	-	TRBJ1-4	CATSRDQGASEKLFF	TGTGCCACCAGCAGAGACCAGGGGGCTTCGGAAAAACTGTTTTTT
-	TRBV3-1/TRBV3-2	once	TRBJ1-1	CASSQEIDSTEAFF	TGTGCCAGCAGCCAAGAAATCGACAGTACTGAAGCTTTCTTT
-	TRBV5-8	-	TRBJ1-1	CASSPGVTEAFF	TGTGCCAGCAGCCCGGGGGTCACTGAAGCTTTCTTT
-	TRBV2	-	TRBJ1-5	CASSVAGYSNQPQHF	TGTGCCAGCAGTGTCGCGGGATATAGCAATCAGCCCCAGCATTTT
-	TRBV28	-	TRBJ1-3	CASSTGTVGNTIYF	TGTGCCAGCAGTACCGGGACTGTTGGAAACACCATATATTTT
-	TRBV5-8	-	TRBJ2-7	CASSLVTTSQSYEQYF	TGTGCCAGCAGCTTGGTCACAACGAGCCAATCCTACGAGCAGTACTTC
-	TRBV7-3	-	TRBJ1-2	CASSVEGAPGYGYTF	TGTGCCAGCAGTGTGGAGGGCGCCCCAGGCTATGGCTACACCTTC
-	TRBV28	-	TRBJ2-3	CASVNADTQYF	TGTGCCAGCGTCAACGCGGATACGCAGTATTTT
TRBD1	TRBV4-3	-	TRBJ2-7	CASSQDRGQGGEQYF	TGCGCCAGCAGCCAAGATCGGGGACAGGGAGGCGAGCAGTACTTC
-	TRBV7-2	-	TRBJ1-5	CASSFASDQPQHF	TGTGCCAGCAGCTTCGCGTCAGATCAGCCCCAGCATTTT
-	TRBV7-2	-	TRBJ1-5	CASSLAGAQPQHF	TGTGCCAGCAGCTTAGCGGGAGCTCAGCCCCAGCATTTT
-	TRBV4-3	few	TRBJ2-7	CASSQDLGFTYEQYF	TGCGCCAGCAGCCAAGATCTAGGGTTTACCTACGAGCAGTACTTC
-	TRBV18	-	TRBJ1-2	CASSPGDRYGYTF	TGTGCCAGCTCACCGGGGGACCGCTATGGCTACACCTTC
-	TRBV18	-	TRBJ2-7	CASSPRDRFLYEQYF	TGTGCCAGCTCACCACGCGACAGATTCCTCTACGAGCAGTACTTC
TRBD1	TRBV12-5	-	TRBJ2-5	CASGLVPGQRRGAGETQYF	TGTGCTAGTGGTTTGGTACCGGGACAGAGGAGAGGGGCTGGAGAGACCCAGTACTTC
-	TRBV28	-	TRBJ1-5	CASSFPPQGIGNQPQHF	TGTGCCAGCAGTTTCCCCCCCCAAGGGATCGGCAATCAGCCCCAGCATTTT
-	TRBV18	-	TRBJ2-2	CASSLLPGRDTGELFF	TGTGCCAGCTCACTCTTGCCGGGACGAGATACCGGGGAGCTGTTTTTT
-	TRBV2	-	TRBJ1-1	CASRRDIWNTEAFF	TGTGCCAGCAGACGGGACATATGGAACACTGAAGCTTTCTTT
-	TRBV2	-	TRBJ2-5	CASSPFKETQYF	TGTGCCAGCAGCCCCTTTAAAGAGACCCAGTACTTC
-	TRBV7-9	-	TRBJ2-1	CAIPNDWTYNEQFF	TGTGCCATCCCCAACGACTGGACCTACAATGAGCAGTTCTTC
-	TRBV4-3	-	TRBJ1-2	CASSQGPGGYTF	TGCGCCAGCAGCCAAGGCCCGGGAGGCTACACCTTC
TRBD2	TRBV6-6	-	TRBJ2-1	CASTPAGGTYNEQFF	TGTGCCAGCACCCCAGCGGGGGGGACCTACAATGAGCAGTTCTTC
-	TRBV4-2	-	TRBJ1-2	CASSQAGDNDGYTF	TGTGCCAGCAGCCAAGCAGGGGATAACGATGGCTACACCTTC
TRBD1	TRBV4-1	-	TRBJ1-4	CASSPPGQLSEKLFF	TGCGCCAGCAGCCCGCCGGGACAGCTCAGTGAAAAACTGTTTTTT
TRBD2	TRBV19	-	TRBJ2-4	CASSTGGLAVFIAKNIQYF	TGTGCCAGTAGTACAGGGGGACTAGCGGTATTTATAGCCAAAAACATTCAGTACTTC
TRBD2	TRBV7-6	-	TRBJ2-3	CASSMGLPTDTQYF	TGTGCCAGCAGCATGGGACTACCCACAGATACGCAGTATTTT
-	TRBV5-1	-	TRBJ1-2	CASSLAATTPGGYTF	TGCGCCAGCAGCTTGGCGGCCACTACCCCTGGAGGCTACACCTTC
-	TRBV25-1	-	TRBJ1-1	CASRETNTEAFF	TGTGCCAGCAGAGAGACGAACACTGAAGCTTTCTTT